Shown below are 22 T cell receptor beta chains from a single sample sequenced in a study of breast tumors, draining lymph nodes, adjacent tissues (dated by TCRdb to the mid-2010s). Preparation of the library involved multiplex PCR. The reads were generated on an Illumina HiSeq 2000. TCRdb ran its own pipeline on the public reads, namely fastp trimming at Q25 and MiXCR clone calling, and kept in-frame beta chains. CDR3 protein sequences are deduplicated, and each keeps its most common genes and DNA. The sample profile shows 150,000 to 200,000 distinct CDR3 sequences; more than 25% of them were found once. The top ten constitute 3.8% of the sample. The lymph node samples were taken from the axillary draining lymph nodes of breast cancer patients. The sequencing sample was made of axillary lymph node tissue. Receptors originate from a female donor with breast cancer. Some clones in this sample may be carry-over from other donors' samples.

The CDR3 sequence is CAWARDSSTDGYTF. For the CDR3, the DNA is TGTGCCTGGGCCAGGGACAGTTCGACCGATGGCTACACCTTC. The chain combines TRBV30 with TRBJ1-2; 7 bases align to TRBD1. Trimming took 5 bases from V and 6 from J; bases not matched to a gene: 12. The germline V gene encodes CDR1 GTSNPN and CDR2 SVGIG (reference sequence). This CDR3 is 14 amino acids long. Looking up the rest from reference TRBV30 and TRBJ1-2 gives the full variable domain: SQTIHQWPATLVQPVGSPLSLECTVEGTSNPNLYWYRQAAGRGLQLLFYSVGIGQISSEVPQNLSASRPQDRQFILSSKKLLLSDSGFYLCAWARDSSTDGYTFGSGTRLTVV.

This clonotype has a handful of counts. A much larger clone differs from this one at a single base, so this may be a read error. In this CDR3 the conserved last residue, phenylalanine or tryptophan, is missing, so a read error is likely. V is TRBV19 and J is TRBJ2-1, with 8 bases aligning to TRBD1. This CDR3 comprises 15 residues. With 1 base clipped from V and 8 bases from J, the junction kept 7 bases outside the gene matches. The germline CDR1 and CDR2 sequences are LNHDA and SQIVND (reference sequence). Written as DNA, the CDR3 is TGTGCCAGTAGTATAGGGGCAGGGGGCGAAGATGAGCAGTTCCTC. Protein sequence: CASSIGAGGEDEQFL.

This clonotype was found many times. This chain uses TRBV7-9 with TRBJ2-1; the D call may be TRBD1 or TRBD2 (6 bases each). This CDR3 has 12 amino acids. With 5 bases removed from V and 13 bases from J, the gap between germline ends came to 15 bases. The germline V gene has CDR1 SEHNR and CDR2 FQNEAQ (reference sequence). CDR3 coding DNA: TGTGCCAGCAGCCAGGGGAGGAGCCATCAGTTCTTC. It is translated as CASSQGRSHQFF.

This clonotype was detected ten times or more. J is TRBJ2-7 and V is TRBV19; 9 nucleotides agree with TRBD1. The CDR3 is 13 residues long. Germline trimming cut 5 bases from V and 6 bases from J; bases unmatched to any gene: 5. Germline CDR1 is LNHDA and CDR2 is SQIVND (reference sequence). The CDR3 DNA reads as TGTGCCAGTAGTGCCCGGACAGGGGTCGAGCAGTACTTC. Its protein product is CASSARTGVEQYF. Drawing the rest from reference TRBV19 and TRBJ2-7, the complete variable domain is DGGITQSPKYLFRKEGQNVTLSCEQNLNHDAMYWYRQDPGQGLRLIYYSQIVNDFQKGDIAEGYSVSREKKESFPLTVTSAQKNPTAFYLCASSARTGVEQYFGPGTRLTVT.

This clonotype has more than one count but fewer than ten. A clone one base away is much larger, so this may be a read error. This sequence joins TRBV5-6 and TRBJ2-2, with TRBD2 matching 8 bases. Trimming at V came to 4 bases and at J to 1 base, leaving 15 bases not matched to a gene. Germline V gives CDR1 SGHDT, CDR2 YYEEEE. The length of the CDR3 is 19 residues. CDR3 nucleotides: TGTGCCAGCAGCCCCGTAGGGGCTGCGGGAGGCCAGAACACCGGGGAGCTGTTTTTT. Translated: CASSPVGAAGGQNTGELFF.

The table lists this clonotype with many counts. This chain links TRBV12-3 or TRBV12-4 with TRBJ2-3; 8 bases are a match to TRBD2. J was trimmed by 0 bases and V by 5 bases; bases with no gene match: 4. There are 15 residues in the CDR3. CDR3 DNA sequence: TGTGCCAGCAGTCGCGGGGGGCGGAGCACAGATACGCAGTATTTT. It codes for CASSRGGRSTDTQYF.

As to this clonotype: The junction and the germline gene differ at one end; a read error may be behind it. The chain recombines TRBV5-4 with TRBJ2-5; 8 bases match TRBD2. Germline-derived CDR1 and CDR2 are SGHNT and YYREEE (reference sequence). The CDR3 runs 16 residues. The CDR3 DNA sequence: TGCGCCAGCAGCTTGAGGAGGCGAGCGGGAGAAGAGACCCAGTACTTC. Its translation is CASSLRRRAGEETQYF.

This clonotype has ten or more counts. The chain employs TRBV20-1 and TRBJ1-4, with D possibly matching TRBD1 (5 bases). The CDR3 consists of 16 residues. V lost 0 bases to trimming and J lost 0 bases, with 11 bases between them. In germline, CDR1 is DFQATT, CDR2 SNEGSKA (reference sequence). This chain's CDR3 is CSARDPGRPTNEKLFF. Written as DNA, the CDR3 is TGCAGTGCTAGAGATCCGGGACGACCAACTAATGAAAAACTGTTTTTT.

In the case of this clonotype: The CDR3 end shows no conserved phenylalanine or tryptophan, and so a read error is likely. The V call is TRBV9, the J call TRBJ2-1; no clear D. From germline, CDR1 is SGDLS and CDR2 YYNGEE. This CDR3 contains 13 residues. V was trimmed by 0 bases and J by 6 bases, leaving 7 bases between them. CDR3 loop: CASSVASGNEQFS. DNA of the CDR3: TGTGCCAGCAGCGTAGCATCGGGCAATGAGCAGTTCTCC.

The genes are TRBV28 and TRBJ1-2, with 7 positions matching TRBD1. The V gene's germline CDR1 is MDHEN and CDR2 SYDVKM. The ends lost 9 bases at V and 4 bases at J; junction bases unmatched: 11. This CDR3 comprises 14 residues. The CDR3 sequence is CASRTTGTLYGYTF. CDR3 DNA: TGTGCCAGTAGGACGACAGGGACCCTCTATGGCTACACCTTC.

The chain recombines TRBV29-1 with TRBJ2-1, with 11 nucleotides matching TRBD1. The CDR3 spans 13 residues. The ends lost 6 bases at V and 6 bases at J; junction bases unmatched: 4. CDR1 and CDR2 from the germline V gene are SQVTM and ANQGSEA. Here the CDR3 reads CSVGTGGANEQFF. Written as DNA, the CDR3 is TGCAGCGTCGGGACAGGGGGTGCCAATGAGCAGTTCTTC.

The chain uses TRBV7-3 and TRBJ2-3, with TRBD2 matching over 10 bases. Germline V lookup: CDR1 SGHTA, CDR2 FQGTGA. With 5 bases clipped from V and 2 bases from J, the junction kept 16 bases outside the gene matches. The CDR3 runs 19 residues. The CDR3 nucleotides read TGTGCCAGCAGCCAATGGGCTAGCGGGAGAGCCCAAATCACAGATACGCAGTATTTT. Translation gives CASSQWASGRAQITDTQYF.

The chain joins TRBV7-7 to TRBJ2-7; 7 bases map to TRBD1. The CDR3 contains 13 residues. The germline V gene has CDR1 SSHAT and CDR2 FNYEAQ (reference sequence). Here the CDR3 reads CARDRDRDYEQYF. In DNA, the CDR3 is TGTGCTAGAGACCGGGACAGAGACTACGAGCAGTACTTC.

This rearrangement joins TRBV15 to TRBJ1-5; perhaps TRBD1 as D (6 bases). This CDR3 spans 17 amino acids. The germline V gene encodes CDR1 LNHNV and CDR2 YYDKDF (reference sequence). The ends were cut back, 0 bases at V and 14 bases at J, with 26 bases in the middle. CDR3 sequence (DNA): TGTGCCACCAGCAGAGATCAGTGGGGGCCCTCTATGAGCTACGAGCATTTT. Its protein is CATSRDQWGPSMSYEHF.

This clonotype was picked up many times. The J gene is TRBJ2-7, the V gene TRBV7-8, with a tentative D call TRBD2 (6 bases). Per germline, CDR1 SGHVS and CDR2 FQNEAQ. The V end was cut by 5 bases, the J end by 5 bases, with 22 bases between. The CDR3 loop spans 16 amino acids. The CDR3: CASSPGRLQGFDEQYF. The CDR3, as DNA: TGTGCCAGCAGCCCGGGGAGGCTTCAGGGTTTCGACGAGCAGTACTTC. The whole variable domain, remainder taken from reference TRBV7-8 and TRBJ2-7, is GAGVSQSPRYKVAKRGQDVALRCDPISGHVSLFWYQQALGQGPEFLTYFQNEAQLDKSGLPSDRFFAERPEGSVSTLKIQRTQQEDSAVYLCASSPGRLQGFDEQYFGPGTRLTVT.

Points on this clonotype: Possible read error: a much larger clone is one base away. Without the conserved terminal phenylalanine or tryptophan, this CDR3 likely stems from a read error. The chain employs TRBV28 and TRBJ1-4, with a tentative D call TRBD1 (6 bases). V dropped 5 bases and J dropped 0 bases, with 7 bases sitting between them. The CDR3 totals 14 residues. CDR1 is MDHEN and CDR2 is SYDVKM in the germline V gene. The CDR3 region is CASSTGPTNEKLFL. The CDR3 nucleotides are TGTGCCAGCAGTACAGGGCCAACTAATGAAAAACTGTTTCTT.

As for this clonotype: This likely comes from a read error, as the CDR3 has no conserved phenylalanine or tryptophan at its end. The chain carries TRBV7-2 and TRBJ2-3; tentatively, D is TRBD2 (5 bases). Germline V gene lookup returns CDR1 SGHTA and CDR2 FQGNSA. This CDR3 region has 14 residues. The CDR3 bases are TGTGCCAACAGCTCACCCGGGCTAGCCTATACGCAGTATCTT. Protein sequence: CANSSPGLAYTQYL.

This clonotype was seen repeatedly, ten times or more. The chain couples TRBV6-5 to TRBJ2-3, with 10 bases fitting TRBD2. There are 16 residues in the CDR3. Unmatched junction bases numbered 10, after V lost 6 bases and J lost 4 bases. CDR1 and CDR2 from the germline V gene are MNHEY and SVGAGI. The CDR3 protein is CASSPLSSGSPDTQYF. Written as DNA, the CDR3 is TGTGCCAGCAGCCCCCTCTCTAGCGGGAGCCCAGATACGCAGTATTTT.

This clonotype was seen ten or more times. CDR3 sequence: CASSPGQGDVYEQYF. CDR3 in DNA: TGCGCCAGCAGCCCAGGACAGGGGGACGTTTACGAGCAGTACTTC. The genes are TRBV5-1 and TRBJ2-7, with TRBD1 identical over 10 bases. This CDR3 contains 15 residues. Germline lookup yields CDR1 SGHRS and CDR2 YFSETQ. V shed 4 bases and J 4 bases; nucleotides not matched to a gene: 8.

This clonotype was detected many times. The CDR3 DNA is TGTGCCAGCAGTTACGGTAGGGACCATTCACCCCTCCACTTT. This encodes CASSYGRDHSPLHF. The rearrangement joins TRBV6-6 to TRBJ1-6; D possibly corresponds to TRBD1 (5 bases). In germline, CDR1 is MNHNY, CDR2 SVGAGI (reference sequence). The CDR3 contains 14 residues. The V and J ends lost 2 bases and 8 bases respectively, with 10 bases between them.

This chain joins TRBV12-3 or TRBV12-4 and TRBJ1-4; 9 bases fit TRBD1. The CDR3 consists of 16 residues. V gave up 1 base and J gave up 7 bases; unmatched junction bases: 7. The CDR3 DNA reads as TGTGCCAGCAGTTTAGTGGGCACAGGGGGCAGTGAAAAACTGTTTTTT. It yields the protein CASSLVGTGGSEKLFF.

About this clonotype itself: Being one base from a much bigger clone, this may be a read error. The rearrangement uses TRBV6-1 and TRBJ1-6; maybe TRBD1 (5 bases). This CDR3 is built from 16 residues. Germline values: CDR1 MNHNS, CDR2 SASEGT. The CDR3: CASSDRGIGANEKLSF. In DNA, the CDR3 is TGTGCCAGCAGTGATCGGGGGATAGGGGCTAATGAAAAACTGTCTTTT.